This T cell receptor (beta chain) was sequenced for a study of cytomegalovirus exposure and HLA in healthy donors. Overall study findings and caveats: A missense variant in DCLRE1C was later tied to TCR beta V- and J-gene trimming. In a later analysis, roughly 17,000 TCR beta sequences were associated with HLA alleles at 0.05 false discovery rate.

Both 60 Vbeta primers and 13 Jbeta primers went into the PCR. Using immunoSEQ multiplex PCR, the repertoire was profiled, and TCRdb retains in-frame clones only, with some absent. The sample has 110,000 to 150,000 clones, and its top ten clones hold about 2.3%. A word on this clone: Its antigen is unidentified.

Germline loops: CDR1 MDHEN, CDR2 SYDVKM. The CDR3 length is 16 residues. With 3 bases removed from V and 5 bases from J, the gap between germline ends came to 19 bases. The source is a woman between 18 and 29 years old in good health and CMV-seronegative. The sequenced material came from PBMCs. This sequence joins TRBV28 and TRBJ2-5; the D gene is possibly TRBD1 (6 bases). The CDR3 spells CASSFRGRGADETQYF. The DNA for the CDR3 is TGTGCCAGCAGTTTCAGGGGAAGGGGTGCGGATGAGACCCAGTACTTC.